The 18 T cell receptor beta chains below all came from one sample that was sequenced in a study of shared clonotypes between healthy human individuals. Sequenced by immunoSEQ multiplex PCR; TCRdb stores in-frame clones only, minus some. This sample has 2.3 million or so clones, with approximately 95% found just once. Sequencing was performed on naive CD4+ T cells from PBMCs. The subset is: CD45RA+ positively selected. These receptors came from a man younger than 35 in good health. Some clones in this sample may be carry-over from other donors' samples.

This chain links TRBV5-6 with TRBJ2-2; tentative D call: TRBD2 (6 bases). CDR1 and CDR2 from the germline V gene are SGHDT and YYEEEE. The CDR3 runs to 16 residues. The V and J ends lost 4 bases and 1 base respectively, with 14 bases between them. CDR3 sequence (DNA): TGTGCCAGCAGCCGGCGGGGCAGGGAGAACACCGGGGAGCTGTTTTTT. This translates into CASSRRGRENTGELFF.

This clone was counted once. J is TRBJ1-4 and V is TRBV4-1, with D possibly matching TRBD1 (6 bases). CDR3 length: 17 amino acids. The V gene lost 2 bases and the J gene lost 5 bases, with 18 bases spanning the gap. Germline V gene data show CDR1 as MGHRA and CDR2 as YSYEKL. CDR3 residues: CASSQSGHGRENEKLFF. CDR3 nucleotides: TGCGCCAGCAGCCAATCGGGACACGGAAGAGAAAATGAAAAACTGTTTTTT.

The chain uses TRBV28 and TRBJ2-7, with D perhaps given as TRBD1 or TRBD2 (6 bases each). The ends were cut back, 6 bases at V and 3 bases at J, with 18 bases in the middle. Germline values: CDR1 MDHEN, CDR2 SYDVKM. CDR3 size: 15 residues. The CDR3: CASSPRGAPGYEQYF. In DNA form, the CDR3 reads TGTGCCAGCAGCCCGAGGGGGGCCCCCGGCTACGAGCAGTACTTC.

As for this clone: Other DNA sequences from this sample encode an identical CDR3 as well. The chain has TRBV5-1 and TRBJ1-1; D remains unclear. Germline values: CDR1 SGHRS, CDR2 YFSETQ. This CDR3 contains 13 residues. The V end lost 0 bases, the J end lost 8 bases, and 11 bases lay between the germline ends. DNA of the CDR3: TGCGCCAGCAGCTTGGTCGGAGGTCGAGAAGCTTTCTTT. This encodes CASSLVGGREAFF.

The CDR3 nucleotides are TGTGCCACCAGCAGTTCGGGACAGGAGTACATGAACACTGAAGCTTTCTTT. The encoded protein is CATSSSGQEYMNTEAFF. This chain joins TRBV15 and TRBJ1-1; 8 bases match TRBD1. CDR3 length: 17 amino acids. Germline assignment: CDR1 LNHNV and CDR2 YYDKDF (reference sequence). Losses at the gene ends were 3 bases for V and 0 bases for J; bases not matched to a gene: 9.

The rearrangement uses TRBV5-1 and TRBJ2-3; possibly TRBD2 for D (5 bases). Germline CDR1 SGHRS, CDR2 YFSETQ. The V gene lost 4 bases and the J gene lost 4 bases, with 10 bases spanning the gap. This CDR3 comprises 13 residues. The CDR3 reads CASSNPSPDTQYF. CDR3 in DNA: TGCGCCAGCAGCAACCCTAGCCCAGATACGCAGTATTTT.

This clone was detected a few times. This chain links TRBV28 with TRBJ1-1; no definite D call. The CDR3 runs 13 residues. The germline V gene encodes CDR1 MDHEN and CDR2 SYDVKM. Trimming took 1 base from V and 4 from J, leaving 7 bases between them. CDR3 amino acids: CASSLSTSTEAFF. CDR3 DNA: TGTGCCAGCAGTTTATCAACGAGCACTGAAGCTTTCTTT.

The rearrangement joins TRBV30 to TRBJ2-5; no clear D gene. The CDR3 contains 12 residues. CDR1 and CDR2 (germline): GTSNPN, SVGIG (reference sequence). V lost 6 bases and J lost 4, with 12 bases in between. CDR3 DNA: TGTGCCTGTATCCGTTTCGGAGAGACCCAGTACTTC. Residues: CACIRFGETQYF.

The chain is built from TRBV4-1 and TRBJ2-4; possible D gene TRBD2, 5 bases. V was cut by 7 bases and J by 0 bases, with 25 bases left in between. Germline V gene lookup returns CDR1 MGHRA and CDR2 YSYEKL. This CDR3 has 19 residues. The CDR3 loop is CASTHTVDSRKGAKNIQYF. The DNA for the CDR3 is TGCGCCAGCACCCACACAGTGGACTCCCGAAAGGGAGCCAAAAACATTCAGTACTTC.

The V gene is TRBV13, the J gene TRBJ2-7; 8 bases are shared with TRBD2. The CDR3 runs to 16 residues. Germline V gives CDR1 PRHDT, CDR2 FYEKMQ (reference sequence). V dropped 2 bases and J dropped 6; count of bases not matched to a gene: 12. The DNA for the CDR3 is TGTGCCAGCAGCTTACGTGCGGGAGGCATGGGTGGCGAGCAGTACTTC. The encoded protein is CASSLRAGGMGGEQYF.

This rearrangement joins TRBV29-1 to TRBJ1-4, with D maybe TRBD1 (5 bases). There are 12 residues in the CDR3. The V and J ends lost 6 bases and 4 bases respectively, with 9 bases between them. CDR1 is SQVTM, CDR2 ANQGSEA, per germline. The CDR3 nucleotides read TGCAGCGTGGGGACGGATAATGAAAAACTGTTTTTT. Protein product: CSVGTDNEKLFF.

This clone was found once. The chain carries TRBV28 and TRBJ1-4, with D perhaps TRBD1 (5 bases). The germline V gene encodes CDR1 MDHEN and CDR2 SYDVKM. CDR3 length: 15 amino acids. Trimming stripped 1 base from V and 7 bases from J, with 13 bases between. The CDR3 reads CASSLLGGNVEKLFF. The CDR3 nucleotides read TGTGCCAGCAGTTTATTGGGGGGGAACGTTGAAAAACTGTTTTTT.

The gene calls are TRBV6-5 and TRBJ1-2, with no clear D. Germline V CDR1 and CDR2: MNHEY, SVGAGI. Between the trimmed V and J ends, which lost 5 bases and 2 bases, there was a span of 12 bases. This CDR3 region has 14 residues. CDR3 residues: CASSPRALNYGYTF. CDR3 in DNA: TGTGCCAGCAGTCCCCGGGCCCTAAACTATGGCTACACCTTC.

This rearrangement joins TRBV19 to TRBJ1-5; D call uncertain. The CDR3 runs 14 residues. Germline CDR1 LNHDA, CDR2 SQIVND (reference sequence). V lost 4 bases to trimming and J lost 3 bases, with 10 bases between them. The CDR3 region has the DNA TGTGCCAGTAGTACCGGACGGAACAATCAGCCCCAGCATTTT. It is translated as CASSTGRNNQPQHF.

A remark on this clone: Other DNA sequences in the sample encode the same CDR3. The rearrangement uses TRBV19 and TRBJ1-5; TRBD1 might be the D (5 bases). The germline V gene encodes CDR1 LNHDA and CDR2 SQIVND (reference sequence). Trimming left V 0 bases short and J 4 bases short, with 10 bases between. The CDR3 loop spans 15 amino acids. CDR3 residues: CASSIDRGRNQPQHF. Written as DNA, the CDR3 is TGTGCCAGTAGTATAGACCGGGGGAGGAATCAGCCCCAGCATTTT.

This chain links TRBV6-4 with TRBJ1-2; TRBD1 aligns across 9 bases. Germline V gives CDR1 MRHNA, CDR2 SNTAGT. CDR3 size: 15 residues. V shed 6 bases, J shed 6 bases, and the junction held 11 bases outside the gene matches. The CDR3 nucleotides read TGTGCCAGCAGCCAGTCGGGACAGGGTTTCAATGGCTACACCTTC. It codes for CASSQSGQGFNGYTF.

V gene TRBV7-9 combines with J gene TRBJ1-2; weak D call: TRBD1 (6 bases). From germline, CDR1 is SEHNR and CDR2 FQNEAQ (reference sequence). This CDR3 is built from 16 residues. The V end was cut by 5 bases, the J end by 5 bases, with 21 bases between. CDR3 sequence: CASSGHPRGAGYGYTF. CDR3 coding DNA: TGTGCCAGCAGCGGACACCCCAGGGGCGCGGGATATGGCTACACCTTC.

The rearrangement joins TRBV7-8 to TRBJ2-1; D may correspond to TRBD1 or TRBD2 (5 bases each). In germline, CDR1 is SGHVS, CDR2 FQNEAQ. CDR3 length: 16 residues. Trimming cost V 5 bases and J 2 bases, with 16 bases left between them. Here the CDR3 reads CASSPRDLNPYNEQFF. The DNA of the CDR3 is TGTGCCAGCAGCCCACGGGACCTAAACCCCTACAATGAGCAGTTCTTC.